This T cell receptor (beta chain) was observed in a study of brain T cells in children with intractable seizures. Whole-study results and caveats: Clones missing pre-surgery may reflect undersampling of that blood sample.

As regards this clone: Its antigen is not known.

Only cases whose brain tissue showed the highest T cell transcript signatures were sequenced. Method: immunoSEQ multiplex PCR; TCRdb's copy keeps in-frame clones and lacks some. The repertoire holds 80,000 or so clones, with about 92% as singletons. The CDR3 runs 11 residues. Trimming removed 1 base from V and 3 bases from J, with 3 bases in between. Germline-derived CDR1 and CDR2 are DFQATT and SNEGSKA (reference sequence). The gene calls are TRBV20-1 and TRBJ2-5; unclear D gene. Sample: peripheral blood, taken at surgery. This TCR was recovered from a boy younger than two with tuberous sclerosis and intractable seizures. CDR3 nucleotide sequence: TGCAGTGCTAGAGCTGAAGAGACCCAGTACTTC. Residues: CSARAEETQYF.